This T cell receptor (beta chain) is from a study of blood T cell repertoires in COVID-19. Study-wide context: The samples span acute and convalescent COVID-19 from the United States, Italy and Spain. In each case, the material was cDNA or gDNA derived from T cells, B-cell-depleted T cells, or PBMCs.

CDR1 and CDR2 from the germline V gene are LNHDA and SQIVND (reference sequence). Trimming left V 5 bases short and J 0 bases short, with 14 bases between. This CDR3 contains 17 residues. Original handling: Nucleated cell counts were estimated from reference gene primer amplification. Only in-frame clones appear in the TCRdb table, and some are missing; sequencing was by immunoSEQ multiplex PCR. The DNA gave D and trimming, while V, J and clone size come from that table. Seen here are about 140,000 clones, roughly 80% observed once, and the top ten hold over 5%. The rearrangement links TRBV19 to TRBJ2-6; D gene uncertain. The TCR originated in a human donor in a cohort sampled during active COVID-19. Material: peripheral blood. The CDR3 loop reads CASSADFSPSGANVLTF. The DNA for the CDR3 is TGTGCCAGTAGTGCAGACTTTTCACCCTCTGGGGCCAACGTCCTGACTTTC.